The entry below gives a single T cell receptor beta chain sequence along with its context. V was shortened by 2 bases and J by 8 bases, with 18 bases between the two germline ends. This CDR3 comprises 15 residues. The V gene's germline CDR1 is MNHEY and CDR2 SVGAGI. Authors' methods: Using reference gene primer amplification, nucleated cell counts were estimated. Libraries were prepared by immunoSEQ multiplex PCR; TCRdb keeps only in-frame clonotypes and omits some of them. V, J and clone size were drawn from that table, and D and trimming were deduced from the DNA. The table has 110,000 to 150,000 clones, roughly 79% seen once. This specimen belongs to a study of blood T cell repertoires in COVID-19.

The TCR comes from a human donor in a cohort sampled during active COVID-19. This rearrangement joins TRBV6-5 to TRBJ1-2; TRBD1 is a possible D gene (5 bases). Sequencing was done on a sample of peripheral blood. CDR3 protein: CASSYDTSGKRGYTF. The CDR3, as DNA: TGTGCCAGCAGTTACGACACTTCAGGGAAACGGGGCTACACCTTC.